Reported below is one T cell receptor (beta chain). The CDR3 runs 11 residues. V was cut by 6 bases and J by 6 bases, with 9 bases left in between. Germline V lookup: CDR1 LNHDA, CDR2 SQIVND (reference sequence). The data were taken from a study of blood T cell repertoires in COVID-19. Original analysis: Reference gene primers were amplified, and this amplification served to estimate nucleated cell counts. Data came from immunoSEQ multiplex PCR; TCRdb stores just in-frame clones and leaves some out. V, J and clone size derive from that table, while D and trimming were established from the DNA sequence. The repertoire consists of over 150,000 clones, with around 87% occurring once and the leading ten covering about 2.5%.

Input material: peripheral blood. The sequence came from a man between 35 and 55 years old with active or convalescent COVID-19. This chain connects TRBV19 to TRBJ2-7; D may be TRBD1 (5 bases). The CDR3 loop is CASSGHFEQYF. DNA for the CDR3: TGTGCCAGTAGCGGACACTTCGAGCAGTACTTC.